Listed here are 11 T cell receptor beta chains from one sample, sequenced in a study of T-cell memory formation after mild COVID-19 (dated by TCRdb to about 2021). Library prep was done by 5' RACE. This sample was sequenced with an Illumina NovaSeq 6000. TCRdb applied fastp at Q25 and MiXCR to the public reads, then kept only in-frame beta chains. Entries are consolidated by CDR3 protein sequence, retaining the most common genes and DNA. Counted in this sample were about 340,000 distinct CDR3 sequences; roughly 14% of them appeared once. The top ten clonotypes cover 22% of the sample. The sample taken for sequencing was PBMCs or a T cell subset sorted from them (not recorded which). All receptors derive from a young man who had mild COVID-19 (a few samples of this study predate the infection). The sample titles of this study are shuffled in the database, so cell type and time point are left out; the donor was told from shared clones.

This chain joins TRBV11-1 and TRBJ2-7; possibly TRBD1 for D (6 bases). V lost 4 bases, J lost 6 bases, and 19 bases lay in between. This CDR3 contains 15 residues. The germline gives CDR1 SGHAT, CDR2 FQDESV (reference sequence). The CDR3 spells CASSSSPRRDTEQYV. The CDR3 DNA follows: TGTGCCAGCAGCTCCAGCCCACGCCGGGACACCGAGCAGTACGTC.

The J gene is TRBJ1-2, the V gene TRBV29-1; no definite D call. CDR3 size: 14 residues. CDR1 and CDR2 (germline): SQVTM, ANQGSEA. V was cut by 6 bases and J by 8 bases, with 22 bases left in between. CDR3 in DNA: TGCAGCGTGGGAACCTTAGGACGGAAGAGCGGCTACACCTTC. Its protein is CSVGTLGRKSGYTF.

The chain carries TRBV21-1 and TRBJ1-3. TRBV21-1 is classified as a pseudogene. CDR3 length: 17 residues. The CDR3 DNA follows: TGTGCCCGGGAGGGTAGTCCACACTTGGCTAATGGAAACACCATATATTTT. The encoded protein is CAREGSPHLANGNTIYF.

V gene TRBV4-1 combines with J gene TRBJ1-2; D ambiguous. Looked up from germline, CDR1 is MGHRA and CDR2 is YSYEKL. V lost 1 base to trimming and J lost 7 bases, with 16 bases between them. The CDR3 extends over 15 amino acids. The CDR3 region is CASSQGELNPAGYTF. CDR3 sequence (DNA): TGCGCCAGCAGCCAAGGGGAACTAAACCCAGCTGGCTACACCTTC.

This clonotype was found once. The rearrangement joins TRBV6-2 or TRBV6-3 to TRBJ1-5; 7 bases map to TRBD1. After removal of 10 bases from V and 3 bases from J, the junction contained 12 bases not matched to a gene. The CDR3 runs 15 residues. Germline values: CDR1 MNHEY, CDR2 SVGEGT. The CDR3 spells CAIQKEQGNNQPQHF. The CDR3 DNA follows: TGTGCCATTCAGAAAGAACAGGGGAACAATCAGCCCCAGCATTTT.

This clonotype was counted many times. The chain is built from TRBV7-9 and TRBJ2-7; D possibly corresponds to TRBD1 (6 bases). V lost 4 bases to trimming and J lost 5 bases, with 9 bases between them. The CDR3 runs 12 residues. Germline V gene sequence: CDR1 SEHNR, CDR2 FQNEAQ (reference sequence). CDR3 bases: TGTGCCAGCAGCTCCTGGGACAACGAGCAGTACTTC. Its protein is CASSSWDNEQYF.

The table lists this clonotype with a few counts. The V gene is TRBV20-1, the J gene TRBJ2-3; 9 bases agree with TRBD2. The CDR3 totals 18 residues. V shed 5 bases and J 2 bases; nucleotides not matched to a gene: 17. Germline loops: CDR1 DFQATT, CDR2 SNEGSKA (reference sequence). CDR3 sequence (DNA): TGCAGTGCTTCATCGGTAACCGGGACTAGCTACGCCACAGATACGCAGTATTTT. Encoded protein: CSASSVTGTSYATDTQYF.

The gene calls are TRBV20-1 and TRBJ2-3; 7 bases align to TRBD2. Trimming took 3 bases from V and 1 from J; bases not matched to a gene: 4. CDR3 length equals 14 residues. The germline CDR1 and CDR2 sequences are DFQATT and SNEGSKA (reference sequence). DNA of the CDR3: TGCAGTGCTAGTAGCAGCGGGGGCACAGATACGCAGTATTTT. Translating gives CSASSSGGTDTQYF.

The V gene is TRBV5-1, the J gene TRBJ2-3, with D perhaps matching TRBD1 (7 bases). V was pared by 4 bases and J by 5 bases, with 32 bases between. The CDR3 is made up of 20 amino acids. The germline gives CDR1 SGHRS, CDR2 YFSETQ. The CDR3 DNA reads TGCGCCAGCAGCCTGAGGCCCCGGAGTGTAACCCGCCAGGGGGGAGATACGCAGTATTTT. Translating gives CASSLRPRSVTRQGGDTQYF.

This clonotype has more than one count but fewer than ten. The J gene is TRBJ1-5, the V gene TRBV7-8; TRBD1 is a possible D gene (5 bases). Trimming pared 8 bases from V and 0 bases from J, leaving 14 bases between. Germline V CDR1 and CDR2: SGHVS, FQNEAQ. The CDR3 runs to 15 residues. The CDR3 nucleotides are TGTGCCAGCGGGGTCACAGGAGGTAGCAATCAGCCCCAGCATTTT. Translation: CASGVTGGSNQPQHF.

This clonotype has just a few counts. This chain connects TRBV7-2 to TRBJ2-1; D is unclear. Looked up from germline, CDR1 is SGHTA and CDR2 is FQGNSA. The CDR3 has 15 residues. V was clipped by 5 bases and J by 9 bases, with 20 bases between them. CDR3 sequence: CASSQQRGREVEQFF. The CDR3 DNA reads TGTGCCAGCAGCCAACAACGAGGTAGGGAAGTTGAGCAGTTCTTC. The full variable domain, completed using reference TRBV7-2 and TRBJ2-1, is GAGVSQSPSNKVTEKGKDVELRCDPISGHTALYWYRQSLGQGLEFLIYFQGNSAPDKSGLPSDRFSAERTGGSVSTLTIQRTQQEDSAVYLCASSQQRGREVEQFFGPGTRLTVL.